The 7 T cell receptor beta chains below were found in one sample sequenced in a study of blood T cell repertoires in COVID-19. Only in-frame clones appear in the TCRdb table, and some are missing; sequencing was by immunoSEQ multiplex PCR. The table shows around 620,000 clones, with more than 80% occurring only once. The sample comprised peripheral blood. The receptor set was obtained from a woman aged 18-30 years with acute or convalescent COVID-19.

The V call is TRBV5-1, the J call TRBJ2-1; D might be TRBD2 (7 bases). Germline CDR1 reads SGHRS; CDR2 reads YFSETQ. The CDR3 length is 15 residues. V lost 0 bases, J lost 7 bases, and 14 bases lay in between. CDR3 DNA sequence: TGCGCCAGCAGCTTGGAGAGGGGGGGCCCGAATGAGCAGTTCTTC. Its protein is CASSLERGGPNEQFF.

V and J are TRBV7-2 and TRBJ1-2; the match to TRBD1 covers 9 bases. This CDR3 is 17 amino acids long. With V trimmed by 5 bases and J by 6 bases, 16 bases remained unmatched. Per the germline V gene, CDR1 is SGHTA and CDR2 is FQGNSA. The DNA of the CDR3 is TGTGCCAGCAGCCCGACCCTGACAGGGGGTCAGGTGGATGGCTACACCTTC. Residues: CASSPTLTGGQVDGYTF.

The chain employs TRBV19 and TRBJ2-5; 9 bases map to TRBD2. This CDR3 has 18 amino acids. J gave up 0 bases and V 3 bases, and 11 bases lay outside the gene matches. Germline values: CDR1 LNHDA, CDR2 SQIVND (reference sequence). CDR3 protein: CASSISPAGGKYQETQYF. The DNA of the CDR3 is TGTGCCAGTAGTATTTCCCCAGCGGGGGGAAAATACCAAGAGACCCAGTACTTC.

The genes are TRBV19 and TRBJ1-1; D perhaps matches TRBD1 (6 bases). CDR1 and CDR2 from the germline V gene are LNHDA and SQIVND (reference sequence). The CDR3 has 13 amino acids. V lost 7 bases and J lost 1, with 10 bases in between. The CDR3 loop is CASKGGGNTEAFF. DNA of the CDR3: TGTGCCAGTAAGGGAGGGGGGAACACTGAAGCTTTCTTT.

In regard to this clone: A much larger clone sits a single nucleotide away, making a read error possible. The CDR3 DNA reads as TGTGCCAGCAGCCCCGGGACAGGGGGCACTGAAGCTTTCTTT. Amino acids: CASSPGTGGTEAFF. The chain has TRBV7-6 and TRBJ1-1, with 11 bases aligning to TRBD1. CDR1 SGHVS and CDR2 FNYEAQ come from the germline V gene. This CDR3 has 14 residues. Losses at the gene ends were 5 bases for V and 4 bases for J; bases not matched to a gene: 3.

The chain uses TRBV27 and TRBJ1-3, with D perhaps TRBD1 (5 bases). The V end was cut by 3 bases, the J end by 2 bases, with 14 bases between. CDR3 length: 16 residues. Germline-derived CDR1 and CDR2 are MNHEY and SMNVEV (reference sequence). The CDR3 region is CASSLSGFSTGNTIYF. Here the CDR3 DNA reads TGTGCCAGCAGTTTGTCAGGGTTTAGTACTGGAAACACCATATATTTT.

This clone was seen a handful of times. The chain is built from TRBV19 and TRBJ1-1; possible D gene TRBD1, 5 bases. The CDR3 totals 14 residues. Trimming cost V 4 bases and J 2 bases, with 11 bases left between them. The V gene's germline CDR1 is LNHDA and CDR2 SQIVND (reference sequence). CDR3 sequence: CASSTRQRNTEAFF. The CDR3 bases are TGTGCCAGTAGTACGCGACAGAGAAACACTGAAGCTTTCTTT.